These T cell receptor beta chains were read from a single sample in a study of cytomegalovirus exposure and HLA in healthy donors. Libraries were prepared by immunoSEQ multiplex PCR; TCRdb keeps only in-frame clonotypes and omits some of them. The sample lists some 100,000 clones; 75% were seen once. Sequencing was carried out using PBMCs. Receptors originate from a male donor in good health and CMV-seropositive. CDR3s include the opening cysteine and the closing phenylalanine or tryptophan.

v_gene: TRBV7-2; j_gene: TRBJ2-7; CDR3aa: CASSRRTGVKYF
v_gene: TRBV2; j_gene: TRBJ2-5; CDR3aa: CASRDRETQYF
v_gene: TRBV7-2; j_gene: TRBJ1-6; CDR3aa: CASSLGAGMASPLHF
v_gene: TRBV27; j_gene: TRBJ2-7; CDR3aa: CASSLAGTGGQEQYF
v_gene: TRBV14; j_gene: TRBJ1-1; CDR3aa: CASSPQGQLSPEAFF
v_gene: TRBV7-8; j_gene: TRBJ1-2; CDR3aa: CASSLGQDTGYTF
v_gene: TRBV9; j_gene: TRBJ2-1; CDR3aa: CASSVSSGGALFLGNEQFF
v_gene: TRBV6-1; j_gene: TRBJ1-2; CDR3aa: CASSERVPGVSGYTF
v_gene: TRBV19; j_gene: TRBJ2-1; CDR3aa: CASSSLAERSSYNEQFF
v_gene: TRBV5-1; j_gene: TRBJ2-3; CDR3aa: CASSTGLAGSDTQYF